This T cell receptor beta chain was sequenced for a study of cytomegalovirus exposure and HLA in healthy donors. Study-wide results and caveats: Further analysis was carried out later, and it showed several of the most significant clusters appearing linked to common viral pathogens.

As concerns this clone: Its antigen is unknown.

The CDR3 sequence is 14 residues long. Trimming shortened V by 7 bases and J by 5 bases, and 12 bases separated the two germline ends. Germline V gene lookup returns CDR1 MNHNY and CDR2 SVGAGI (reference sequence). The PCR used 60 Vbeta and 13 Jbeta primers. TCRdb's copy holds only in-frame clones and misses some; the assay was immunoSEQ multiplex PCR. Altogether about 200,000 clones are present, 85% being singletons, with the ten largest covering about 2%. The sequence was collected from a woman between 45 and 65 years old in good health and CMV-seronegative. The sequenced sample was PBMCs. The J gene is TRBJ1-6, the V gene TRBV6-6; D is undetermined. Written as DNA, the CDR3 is TGTGCCAGCAACGGAATTCAGGATAATTCACCCCTCCACTTT. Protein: CASNGIQDNSPLHF.